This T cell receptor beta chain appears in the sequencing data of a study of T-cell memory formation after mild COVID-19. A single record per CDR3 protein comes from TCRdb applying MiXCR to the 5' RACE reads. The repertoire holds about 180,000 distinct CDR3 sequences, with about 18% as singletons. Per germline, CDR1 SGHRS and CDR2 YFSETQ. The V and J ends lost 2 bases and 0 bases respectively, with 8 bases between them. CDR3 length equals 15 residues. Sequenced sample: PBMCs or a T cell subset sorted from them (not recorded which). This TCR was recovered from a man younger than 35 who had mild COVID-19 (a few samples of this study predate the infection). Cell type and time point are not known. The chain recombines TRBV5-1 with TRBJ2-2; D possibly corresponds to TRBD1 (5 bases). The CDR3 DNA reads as TGCGCCAGCAGCTTCGGACAAACGAACACCGGGGAGCTGTTTTTT. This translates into CASSFGQTNTGELFF.